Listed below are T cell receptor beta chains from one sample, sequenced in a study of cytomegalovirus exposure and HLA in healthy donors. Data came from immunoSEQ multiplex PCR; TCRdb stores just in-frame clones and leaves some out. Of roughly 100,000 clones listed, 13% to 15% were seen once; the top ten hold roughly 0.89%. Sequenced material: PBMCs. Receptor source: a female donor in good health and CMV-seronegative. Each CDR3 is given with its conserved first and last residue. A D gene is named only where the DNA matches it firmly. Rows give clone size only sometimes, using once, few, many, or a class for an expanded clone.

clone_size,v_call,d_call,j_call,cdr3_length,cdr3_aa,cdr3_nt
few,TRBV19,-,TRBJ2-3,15,CASSIRGGGTDTQYF,TGTGCCAGTAGTATCCGCGGAGGGGGCACAGATACGCAGTATTTT
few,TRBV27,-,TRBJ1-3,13,CASREIAGNTIYF,TGTGCCAGCAGAGAGATCGCTGGAAACACCATATATTTT
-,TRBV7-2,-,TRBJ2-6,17,CASSLQGPTSGANVLTF,TGTGCCAGCAGCCTACAGGGCCCTACCTCTGGGGCCAACGTCCTGACTTTC
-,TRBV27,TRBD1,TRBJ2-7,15,CASSPTPITGEEQYF,TGTGCCAGCAGTCCGACGCCAATAACAGGGGAAGAGCAGTACTTC
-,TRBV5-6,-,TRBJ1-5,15,CASSLGTYSNQPQHF,TGTGCCAGCAGCTTGGGGACATATAGCAATCAGCCCCAGCATTTT
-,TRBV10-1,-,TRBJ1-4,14,CASSESRGNEKLFF,TGCGCCAGCAGTGAGTCGCGGGGGAATGAAAAACTGTTTTTT
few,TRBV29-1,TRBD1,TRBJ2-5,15,CSVEETGGYQETQYF,TGCAGCGTGGAGGAGACAGGGGGGTACCAAGAGACCCAGTACTTC
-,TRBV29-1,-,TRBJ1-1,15,CSVESRQGSGTEAFF,TGCAGCGTTGAATCCCGCCAAGGGTCGGGGACTGAAGCTTTCTTT
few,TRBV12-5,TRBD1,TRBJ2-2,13,CASGGQGTGELFF,TGTGCTAGTGGCGGACAGGGGACCGGGGAGCTGTTTTTT
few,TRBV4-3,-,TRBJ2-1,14,CASSQGVGAAEQFF,TGCGCCAGCAGCCAAGGAGTCGGTGCTGCTGAGCAGTTCTTC
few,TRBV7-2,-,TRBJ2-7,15,CASSLATELSYEQYF,TGTGCCAGCAGCTTAGCCACAGAGCTCTCCTACGAGCAGTACTTC
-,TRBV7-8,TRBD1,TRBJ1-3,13,CASSWTGRNTIYF,TGTGCCAGCAGCTGGACAGGAAGAAACACCATATATTTT
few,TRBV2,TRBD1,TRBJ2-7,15,CASTGQGRSPYEQYF,TGTGCCAGCACCGGACAGGGTCGTTCCCCCTACGAGCAGTACTTC
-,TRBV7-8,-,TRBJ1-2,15,CASSSSAGRNYGYTF,TGTGCCAGCAGCTCGTCGGCGGGTCGGAACTATGGCTACACCTTC
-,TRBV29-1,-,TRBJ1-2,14,CSVVEDPGIYGYTF,TGCAGCGTTGTGGAGGATCCAGGAATCTATGGCTACACCTTC
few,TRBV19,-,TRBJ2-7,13,CASLQGPRNEQYF,TGTGCCAGTCTTCAGGGGCCCCGAAACGAGCAGTACTTC
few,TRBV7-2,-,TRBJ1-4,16,CASSLPPGSVDEKLFF,TGTGCCAGCAGCTTACCCCCAGGGTCGGTTGATGAAAAACTGTTTTTT
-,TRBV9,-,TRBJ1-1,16,CASSVGGFLGGTEAFF,TGTGCCAGCAGCGTAGGCGGGTTTTTGGGTGGCACTGAAGCTTTCTTT
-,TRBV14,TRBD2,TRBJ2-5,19,CASSQDRTTSGAYQETQYF,TGTGCCAGCAGCCAAGACCGGACCACTAGCGGGGCGTACCAAGAGACCCAGTACTTC
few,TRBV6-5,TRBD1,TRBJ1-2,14,CASSPGQDPYGYTF,TGTGCCAGCAGTCCAGGACAGGACCCCTATGGCTACACCTTC
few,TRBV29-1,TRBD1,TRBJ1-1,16,CSVKKTGSNLNTEAFF,TGCAGCGTTAAAAAGACAGGGTCAAATCTGAACACTGAAGCTTTCTTT
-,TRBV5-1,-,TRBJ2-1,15,CASSSSVSSYNEQFF,TGCGCCAGCAGCTCTAGCGTGTCGTCCTACAATGAGCAGTTCTTC
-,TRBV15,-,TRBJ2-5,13,CATRIREEETQYF,TGTGCCACCAGGATCAGGGAGGAAGAGACCCAGTACTTC
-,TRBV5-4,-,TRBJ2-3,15,CASSLVNSGADTQYF,TGTGCCAGCAGCTTGGTTAATAGCGGCGCAGATACGCAGTATTTT
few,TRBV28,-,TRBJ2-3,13,CASTLSAVDTQYF,TGTGCCAGCACGTTAAGCGCCGTAGATACGCAGTATTTT
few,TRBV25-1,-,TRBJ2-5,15,CASSEDGHTTETQYF,TGTGCCAGCAGTGAAGATGGGCATACCACGGAGACCCAGTACTTC
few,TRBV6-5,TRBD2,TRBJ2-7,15,CASRPPLAGAYEQYF,TGTGCCAGCAGGCCCCCTCTAGCGGGAGCCTACGAGCAGTACTTC
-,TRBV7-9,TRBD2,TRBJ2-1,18,CASSPGLAGGSSYNEQFF,TGTGCCAGCAGCCCGGGACTAGCGGGGGGGAGCTCCTACAATGAGCAGTTCTTC
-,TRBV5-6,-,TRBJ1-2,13,CASSLAANYGYTF,TGTGCCAGCAGCTTGGCTGCGAACTATGGCTACACCTTC
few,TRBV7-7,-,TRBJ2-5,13,CASSHVRLETQYF,TGTGCTAGCAGCCACGTGCGGTTGGAGACCCAGTACTTC
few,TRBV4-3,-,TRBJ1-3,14,CASSQETFGNTIYF,TGCGCCAGCAGCCAAGAGACTTTTGGAAACACCATATATTTT
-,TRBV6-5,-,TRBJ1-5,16,CASSYGQTYSNQPQHF,TGTGCCAGCAGTTACGGGCAGACATATAGCAATCAGCCCCAGCATTTT
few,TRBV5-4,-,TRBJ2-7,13,CASSFMALAEQYF,TGTGCCAGCAGCTTCATGGCACTAGCAGAGCAGTACTTC
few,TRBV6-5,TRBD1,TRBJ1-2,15,CASSATGVRIYGYTF,TGTGCCAGCAGTGCGACAGGGGTTCGGATCTATGGCTACACCTTC
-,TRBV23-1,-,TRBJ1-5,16,CASSQSSRGGNQPQHF,TGCGCCAGCAGTCAATCGAGCAGGGGTGGCAATCAGCCCCAGCATTTT
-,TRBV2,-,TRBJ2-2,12,CASSQLGRELFF,TGTGCCAGCAGTCAACTAGGCCGGGAGCTGTTTTTT
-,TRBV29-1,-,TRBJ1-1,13,CSVAGGMNTEAFF,TGCAGCGTTGCGGGGGGGATGAACACTGAAGCTTTCTTT
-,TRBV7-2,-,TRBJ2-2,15,CASSLDRVTTGELFF,TGTGCCAGCAGCTTAGACAGGGTGACCACCGGGGAGCTGTTTTTT
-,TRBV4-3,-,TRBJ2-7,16,CASSQDVAGDSYEQYF,TGCGCCAGCAGCCAAGATGTGGCAGGGGATAGCTACGAGCAGTACTTC
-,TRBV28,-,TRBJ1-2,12,CASSLDNYGYTF,TGTGCCAGCAGCCTAGACAACTATGGCTACACCTTC
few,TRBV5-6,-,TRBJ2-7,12,CASSLSRYEQYF,TGTGCCAGCAGCCTGAGCCGCTACGAGCAGTACTTC
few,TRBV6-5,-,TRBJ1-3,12,CASGDTGNTIYF,TGTGCCAGCGGGGACACTGGAAACACCATATATTTT
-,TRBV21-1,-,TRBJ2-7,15,CASSTWGAGGWEQYF,TGTGCCAGCAGCACATGGGGGGCAGGGGGATGGGAGCAGTACTTC
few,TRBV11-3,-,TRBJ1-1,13,CASSLQGHTEAFF,TGTGCCAGCAGCTTACAGGGGCACACTGAAGCTTTCTTT
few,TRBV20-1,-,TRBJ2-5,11,CSSTAQETQYF,TGCAGTTCGACAGCGCAAGAGACCCAGTACTTC
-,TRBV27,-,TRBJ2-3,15,CASSFGGTGTDTQYF,TGTGCCAGCAGTTTTGGCGGGACGGGCACAGATACGCAGTATTTT
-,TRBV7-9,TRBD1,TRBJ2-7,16,CASSPGGGTGGDEQYF,TGTGCCAGCAGCCCCGGGGGGGGGACAGGGGGCGACGAGCAGTACTTC
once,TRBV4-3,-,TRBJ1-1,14,CASSHQRGNTEAFF,TGCGCCAGCAGCCACCAAAGGGGGAACACTGAAGCTTTCTTT
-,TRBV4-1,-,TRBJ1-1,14,CASSQDYRNTEAFF,TGCGCCAGCAGCCAAGATTACAGGAACACTGAAGCTTTCTTT
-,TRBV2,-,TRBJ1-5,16,CASSEGAATVNQPQHF,TGTGCCAGCAGTGAAGGGGCGGCGACAGTCAATCAGCCCCAGCATTTT
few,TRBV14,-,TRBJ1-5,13,CASSRSGKEPQHF,TGTGCCAGCAGCCGGTCAGGGAAGGAGCCCCAGCATTTT
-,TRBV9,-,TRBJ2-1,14,CASSVVSAYNEQFF,TGTGCCAGCAGCGTAGTTTCAGCCTACAATGAGCAGTTCTTC
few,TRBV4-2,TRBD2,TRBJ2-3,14,CASSQGTSEDTQYF,TGTGCCAGCAGCCAAGGGACTAGCGAAGATACGCAGTATTTT
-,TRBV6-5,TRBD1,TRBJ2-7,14,CASSYRTGETQQYF,TGTGCCAGCAGTTACCGGACAGGGGAGACTCAGCAGTACTTC
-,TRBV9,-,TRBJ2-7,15,CASSVDVGGSYEQYF,TGTGCCAGCAGCGTAGATGTGGGAGGATCCTACGAGCAGTACTTC
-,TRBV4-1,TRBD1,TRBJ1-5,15,CASSQRTGVNQPQHF,TGCGCCAGCAGCCAGCGGACAGGGGTAAATCAGCCCCAGCATTTT
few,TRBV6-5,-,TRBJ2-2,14,CASSLSANTGELFF,TGTGCCAGTAGTTTATCCGCGAACACCGGGGAGCTGTTTTTT
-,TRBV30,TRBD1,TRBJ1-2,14,CAWRDRGSFYGYTF,TGTGCCTGGAGGGACAGGGGGAGTTTCTATGGCTACACCTTC
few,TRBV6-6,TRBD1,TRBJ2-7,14,CASSYSGTGGGQYF,TGTGCCAGCAGTTACTCGGGGACAGGGGGCGGGCAGTACTTC